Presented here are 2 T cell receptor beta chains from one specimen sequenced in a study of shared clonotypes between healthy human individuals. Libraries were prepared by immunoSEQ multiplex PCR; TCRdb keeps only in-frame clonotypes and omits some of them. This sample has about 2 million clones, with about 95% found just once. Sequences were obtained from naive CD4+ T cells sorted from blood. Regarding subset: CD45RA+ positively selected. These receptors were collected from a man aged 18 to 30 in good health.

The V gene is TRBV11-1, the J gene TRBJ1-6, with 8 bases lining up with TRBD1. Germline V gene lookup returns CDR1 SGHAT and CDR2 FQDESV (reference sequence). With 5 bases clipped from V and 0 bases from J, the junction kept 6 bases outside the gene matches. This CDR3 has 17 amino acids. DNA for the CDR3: TGTGCCAGCAGCCCCCGACAGGGGTACTCCTATAATTCACCCCTCCACTTT. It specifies CASSPRQGYSYNSPLHF.

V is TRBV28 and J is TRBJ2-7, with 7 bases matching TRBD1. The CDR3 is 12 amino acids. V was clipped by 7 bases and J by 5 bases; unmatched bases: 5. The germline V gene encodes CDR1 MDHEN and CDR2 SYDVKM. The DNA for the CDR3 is TGTGCCAGCACCAACAGGGGAAACGAGCAGTACTTC. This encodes CASTNRGNEQYF.